These T cell receptor beta chains were read from a single sample in a study of OX40 agonist ivuxolimab in advanced cancers. Here immunoSEQ multiplex PCR was the method, and the copy in TCRdb shows in-frame clones only, minus some. The sample records approximately 15,000 clones, roughly 77% being singletons. Sequences were derived from CD4+ or CD8+ T cells sorted from blood, sampled in a trial of the OX40 agonist ivuxolimab. These receptors were collected from an adult with an advanced solid tumor such as melanoma, head and neck, liver or kidney cancer. Each CDR3 is given with its conserved first and last residue. The order of the fields is CDR3 protein, CDR3 DNA, J gene, D gene, V gene, clone size. D genes are given only for firm matches. The size entry is marked missing in some rows and otherwise reads once, few, many or a size class.

CDR3aa: CASSDSRSGANVLTF; CDR3nt: TGTGCCAGCAGTGACTCTCGGTCTGGGGCCAACGTCCTGACTTTC; j_gene: TRBJ2-6; d_gene: NA; v_gene: TRBV6-4; abundance: few
CDR3aa: CASSQASGSYNEQFF; CDR3nt: TGCGCCAGCAGCCAAGCTAGCGGTTCCTACAATGAGCAGTTCTTC; j_gene: TRBJ2-1; d_gene: TRBD2; v_gene: TRBV4-1; abundance: NA
CDR3aa: CATADGPYEQYF; CDR3nt: TGTGCCACCGCGGACGGTCCCTACGAGCAGTACTTC; j_gene: TRBJ2-7; d_gene: NA; v_gene: TRBV19; abundance: NA
CDR3aa: CASSADGSNQPQHF; CDR3nt: TGTGCCAGCAGCGCGGACGGTAGCAATCAGCCCCAGCATTTT; j_gene: TRBJ1-5; d_gene: NA; v_gene: TRBV5-4; abundance: NA
CDR3aa: CASSTRQAGQETQYF; CDR3nt: TGTGCCAGCAGCACCCGACAGGCGGGACAAGAGACCCAGTACTTC; j_gene: TRBJ2-5; d_gene: NA; v_gene: TRBV21-1; abundance: once
CDR3aa: CASSIIKSNQPQHF; CDR3nt: TGTGCCAGTAGTATAATAAAAAGCAATCAGCCCCAGCATTTT; j_gene: TRBJ1-5; d_gene: NA; v_gene: TRBV19; abundance: NA
CDR3aa: CASGPAGGETYEQYF; CDR3nt: TGTGCCAGCGGTCCAGCGGGGGGCGAAACCTACGAGCAGTACTTC; j_gene: TRBJ2-7; d_gene: TRBD2; v_gene: TRBV6-5; abundance: NA
CDR3aa: CASSVVHVAGGPNNEQFF; CDR3nt: TGCGCCAGCAGTGTCGTGCACGTGGCGGGAGGGCCCAACAATGAGCAGTTCTTC; j_gene: TRBJ2-1; d_gene: TRBD2; v_gene: TRBV4-1; abundance: NA
CDR3aa: CASSVEHGDASTDTQYF; CDR3nt: TGTGCCAGCAGCGTAGAGCATGGGGACGCTAGCACAGATACGCAGTATTTT; j_gene: TRBJ2-3; d_gene: NA; v_gene: TRBV9; abundance: NA
CDR3aa: CASSWYAAGDTGELFF; CDR3nt: TGTGCCAGCAGCTGGTACGCAGCGGGGGATACCGGGGAGCTGTTTTTT; j_gene: TRBJ2-2; d_gene: TRBD2; v_gene: TRBV5-6; abundance: NA
CDR3aa: CASSLSRGMVNTEAFF; CDR3nt: TGTGCCAGCAGTTTATCTCGGGGGATGGTTAACACTGAAGCTTTCTTT; j_gene: TRBJ1-1; d_gene: NA; v_gene: TRBV27; abundance: NA
CDR3aa: CASSLDTTRSGSYEQYF; CDR3nt: TGCGCCAGCAGCTTGGACACCACTCGGAGCGGGAGTTACGAGCAGTACTTC; j_gene: TRBJ2-7; d_gene: TRBD2; v_gene: TRBV5-1; abundance: NA
CDR3aa: CASSKDRLDTEAFF; CDR3nt: TGTGCCAGCAGCAAAGACAGGCTCGACACTGAAGCTTTCTTT; j_gene: TRBJ1-1; d_gene: NA; v_gene: TRBV7-2; abundance: NA
CDR3aa: CASSLSPNEQFF; CDR3nt: TGTGCCAGCTCCTTAAGTCCGAATGAGCAGTTCTTC; j_gene: TRBJ2-1; d_gene: NA; v_gene: TRBV27; abundance: NA
CDR3aa: CASSEGEVFGYTF; CDR3nt: TGTGCCAGCAGTGAAGGTGAGGTATTTGGCTACACCTTC; j_gene: TRBJ1-2; d_gene: NA; v_gene: TRBV6-1; abundance: NA
CDR3aa: CASTPGPPGKETQYF; CDR3nt: TGTGCCAGCACCCCAGGGCCCCCGGGAAAAGAGACCCAGTACTTC; j_gene: TRBJ2-5; d_gene: NA; v_gene: TRBV7-8; abundance: NA
CDR3aa: CASSPRGGLNTEAFF; CDR3nt: TGTGCCAGCAGTCCCCGGGGGGGCCTGAACACTGAAGCTTTCTTT; j_gene: TRBJ1-1; d_gene: NA; v_gene: TRBV27; abundance: NA
CDR3aa: CASSLAGLGYDEQYF; CDR3nt: TGTGCCAGCAGCTTGGCAGGGCTGGGCTATGACGAGCAGTACTTC; j_gene: TRBJ2-7; d_gene: NA; v_gene: TRBV7-9; abundance: NA
CDR3aa: CASSDQGARYNEQFF; CDR3nt: TGTGCCAGCAGTGACCAGGGGGCGCGCTACAATGAGCAGTTCTTC; j_gene: TRBJ2-1; d_gene: TRBD1; v_gene: TRBV25-1; abundance: NA
CDR3aa: CASSASDYNEQFF; CDR3nt: TGTGCCAGTAGTGCAAGTGATTACAATGAGCAGTTCTTC; j_gene: TRBJ2-1; d_gene: NA; v_gene: TRBV19; abundance: NA
CDR3aa: CASSPSGSSGNTIYF; CDR3nt: TGTGCCAGCAGCCCCTCGGGCAGTTCTGGAAACACCATATATTTT; j_gene: TRBJ1-3; d_gene: NA; v_gene: TRBV9; abundance: NA
CDR3aa: CASSYSGGLEGQFF; CDR3nt: TGTGCCAGCAGTTACTCGGGGGGCCTTGAGGGGCAGTTCTTC; j_gene: TRBJ2-1; d_gene: NA; v_gene: TRBV6-5; abundance: NA
CDR3aa: CATARSRAGELFF; CDR3nt: TGTGCCACCGCGCGGTCAAGAGCCGGGGAGCTGTTTTTT; j_gene: TRBJ2-2; d_gene: NA; v_gene: TRBV6-5; abundance: NA
CDR3aa: CASSFGVGVSGANVLTF; CDR3nt: TGTGCCAGCAGTTTTGGGGTCGGGGTCTCTGGGGCCAACGTCCTGACTTTC; j_gene: TRBJ2-6; d_gene: NA; v_gene: TRBV27; abundance: NA
CDR3aa: CASSLNRGTYNEQFF; CDR3nt: TGCGCCAGCAGCTTAAACAGGGGAACCTACAATGAGCAGTTCTTC; j_gene: TRBJ2-1; d_gene: TRBD1; v_gene: TRBV5-1; abundance: medium-sized
CDR3aa: CASSLNGARINEQFF; CDR3nt: TGTGCCAGCAGTTTAAACGGGGCCAGGATCAATGAGCAGTTCTTC; j_gene: TRBJ2-1; d_gene: NA; v_gene: TRBV27; abundance: few
CDR3aa: CASSETGGAGQPQHF; CDR3nt: TGTGCCAGCAGCGAGACAGGGGGCGCTGGGCAGCCCCAGCATTTT; j_gene: TRBJ1-5; d_gene: TRBD1; v_gene: TRBV13; abundance: NA
CDR3aa: CASSYWAGSTDTQYF; CDR3nt: TGTGCCAGCAGTTACTGGGCAGGGAGCACAGATACGCAGTATTTT; j_gene: TRBJ2-3; d_gene: NA; v_gene: TRBV6-5; abundance: NA
CDR3aa: CAISDPGLAYNEQFF; CDR3nt: TGTGCCATCAGTGATCCGGGACTAGCCTACAATGAGCAGTTCTTC; j_gene: TRBJ2-1; d_gene: TRBD2; v_gene: TRBV6-1; abundance: NA
CDR3aa: CASSFLPWTGINNEQFF; CDR3nt: TGTGCCAGCAGCTTCCTCCCTTGGACAGGGATTAACAATGAGCAGTTCTTC; j_gene: TRBJ2-1; d_gene: TRBD1; v_gene: TRBV5-6; abundance: few
CDR3aa: CASRSGDEQFF; CDR3nt: TGTGCCAGCAGATCCGGTGATGAGCAGTTCTTC; j_gene: TRBJ2-1; d_gene: NA; v_gene: TRBV5-6; abundance: NA
CDR3aa: CASGGSHNEQFF; CDR3nt: TGTGCCAGCGGTGGCAGTCACAATGAGCAGTTCTTC; j_gene: TRBJ2-1; d_gene: NA; v_gene: TRBV7-9; abundance: NA
CDR3aa: CASSQDRPGPSYNEQFF; CDR3nt: TGCGCCAGCAGCCAAGATAGACCGGGACCCTCCTACAATGAGCAGTTCTTC; j_gene: TRBJ2-1; d_gene: NA; v_gene: TRBV4-1; abundance: NA
CDR3aa: CASSSLTGENEAFF; CDR3nt: TGCGCCAGCAGTTCGTTGACAGGGGAAAATGAAGCTTTCTTT; j_gene: TRBJ1-1; d_gene: TRBD1; v_gene: TRBV10-2; abundance: NA
CDR3aa: CASSHFEVGWTEAFF; CDR3nt: TGTGCCAGCAGCCACTTCGAAGTAGGGTGGACTGAAGCTTTCTTT; j_gene: TRBJ1-1; d_gene: NA; v_gene: TRBV7-9; abundance: NA
CDR3aa: CASSLIDRESGYGYTF; CDR3nt: TGTGCCAGCAGCTTGATAGACAGGGAGTCGGGCTATGGCTACACCTTC; j_gene: TRBJ1-2; d_gene: TRBD1; v_gene: TRBV5-4; abundance: medium-sized
CDR3aa: CASRAGREQFF; CDR3nt: TGTGCCAGCCGCGCGGGGCGGGAGCAGTTCTTC; j_gene: TRBJ2-1; d_gene: NA; v_gene: TRBV5-5; abundance: few
CDR3aa: CASSLLAGRGNEQFF; CDR3nt: TGTGCCAGCAGCTTACTAGCGGGAAGGGGTAATGAGCAGTTCTTC; j_gene: TRBJ2-1; d_gene: TRBD2; v_gene: TRBV7-6; abundance: NA
CDR3aa: CASAQAGGPFNEQFF; CDR3nt: TGTGCCAGCGCCCAAGCGGGAGGGCCCTTCAATGAGCAGTTCTTC; j_gene: TRBJ2-1; d_gene: TRBD2; v_gene: TRBV13; abundance: NA
CDR3aa: CASSLGSWAEQETQYF; CDR3nt: TGTGCCAGCAGCTTAGGTAGTTGGGCAGAACAAGAGACCCAGTACTTC; j_gene: TRBJ2-5; d_gene: NA; v_gene: TRBV11-2; abundance: NA
CDR3aa: CASSHRGGGNIQYF; CDR3nt: TGTGCCAGTAGTCACCGCGGGGGGGGAAACATTCAGTACTTC; j_gene: TRBJ2-4; d_gene: TRBD2; v_gene: TRBV19; abundance: NA
CDR3aa: CAIRSGTSGGPSLQETQYF; CDR3nt: TGTGCCATCAGATCCGGGACTAGCGGGGGGCCTTCTCTACAAGAGACCCAGTACTTC; j_gene: TRBJ2-5; d_gene: TRBD2; v_gene: TRBV10-3; abundance: NA
CDR3aa: CASSLGTAGEQYF; CDR3nt: TGTGCCAGCAGTTTAGGGACGGCGGGGGAGCAGTACTTC; j_gene: TRBJ2-7; d_gene: NA; v_gene: TRBV28; abundance: medium-sized
CDR3aa: CASSFQTGKQPQHF; CDR3nt: TGTGCCAGCAGTTTCCAGACAGGGAAGCAGCCCCAGCATTTT; j_gene: TRBJ1-5; d_gene: TRBD1; v_gene: TRBV6-5; abundance: once
CDR3aa: CASSEGGTVSGANVLTF; CDR3nt: TGTGCCAGCAGTGAAGGTGGGACAGTCTCTGGGGCCAACGTCCTGACTTTC; j_gene: TRBJ2-6; d_gene: TRBD1; v_gene: TRBV2; abundance: NA
CDR3aa: CASSRTGGGEKLFF; CDR3nt: TGTGCCAGCAGTCGGACAGGGGGCGGTGAAAAACTGTTTTTT; j_gene: TRBJ1-4; d_gene: TRBD1; v_gene: TRBV27; abundance: NA
CDR3aa: CASSQTGFYGYTF; CDR3nt: TGTGCCAGCAGTCAGACAGGATTCTATGGCTACACCTTC; j_gene: TRBJ1-2; d_gene: NA; v_gene: TRBV28; abundance: NA
CDR3aa: CASKGSEAFF; CDR3nt: TGTGCCAGCAAAGGGAGCGAAGCTTTCTTT; j_gene: TRBJ1-1; d_gene: NA; v_gene: TRBV2; abundance: NA
CDR3aa: CASSDSIANSYMNTEAFF; CDR3nt: TGCGCCAGCAGTGACTCTATAGCGAACAGTTACATGAACACTGAAGCTTTCTTT; j_gene: TRBJ1-1; d_gene: NA; v_gene: TRBV10-2; abundance: few
CDR3aa: CASSAGAKNIQYF; CDR3nt: TGTGCCAGCAGCGCAGGGGCCAAAAACATTCAGTACTTC; j_gene: TRBJ2-4; d_gene: NA; v_gene: TRBV9; abundance: NA
CDR3aa: CASGLGLAGTYNEQFF; CDR3nt: TGTGCTAGTGGTTTGGGACTAGCGGGAACCTACAATGAGCAGTTCTTC; j_gene: TRBJ2-1; d_gene: TRBD2; v_gene: TRBV12-5; abundance: NA
CDR3aa: CASSLRTGGISYEQYF; CDR3nt: TGTGCCAGCAGCCTGCGGACAGGAGGGATCTCCTACGAGCAGTACTTC; j_gene: TRBJ2-7; d_gene: NA; v_gene: TRBV5-6; abundance: NA
CDR3aa: CASRGLAGGVDTQYF; CDR3nt: TGTGCCAGCAGAGGACTAGCGGGGGGGGTGGATACGCAGTATTTT; j_gene: TRBJ2-3; d_gene: TRBD2; v_gene: TRBV2; abundance: NA
CDR3aa: CASSPPRSSYEQYF; CDR3nt: TGTGCCAGCAGTCCCCCTCGCAGCTCTTACGAGCAGTACTTC; j_gene: TRBJ2-7; d_gene: NA; v_gene: TRBV7-9; abundance: NA
CDR3aa: CASSDRGSYEQYF; CDR3nt: TGTGCCAGCAGCGACAGGGGGTCTTACGAGCAGTACTTC; j_gene: TRBJ2-7; d_gene: TRBD1; v_gene: TRBV7-6; abundance: once
CDR3aa: CASSPGTGLSYEQCF; CDR3nt: TGTGCCAGCAGCCCCGGGACAGGCTTGTCCTACGAGCAGTGCTTC; j_gene: TRBJ2-7; d_gene: TRBD1; v_gene: TRBV7-3; abundance: NA
CDR3aa: CASSIAGTVNTEAFF; CDR3nt: TGTGCCAGTAGTATAGCCGGGACGGTGAACACTGAAGCTTTCTTT; j_gene: TRBJ1-1; d_gene: NA; v_gene: TRBV19; abundance: NA